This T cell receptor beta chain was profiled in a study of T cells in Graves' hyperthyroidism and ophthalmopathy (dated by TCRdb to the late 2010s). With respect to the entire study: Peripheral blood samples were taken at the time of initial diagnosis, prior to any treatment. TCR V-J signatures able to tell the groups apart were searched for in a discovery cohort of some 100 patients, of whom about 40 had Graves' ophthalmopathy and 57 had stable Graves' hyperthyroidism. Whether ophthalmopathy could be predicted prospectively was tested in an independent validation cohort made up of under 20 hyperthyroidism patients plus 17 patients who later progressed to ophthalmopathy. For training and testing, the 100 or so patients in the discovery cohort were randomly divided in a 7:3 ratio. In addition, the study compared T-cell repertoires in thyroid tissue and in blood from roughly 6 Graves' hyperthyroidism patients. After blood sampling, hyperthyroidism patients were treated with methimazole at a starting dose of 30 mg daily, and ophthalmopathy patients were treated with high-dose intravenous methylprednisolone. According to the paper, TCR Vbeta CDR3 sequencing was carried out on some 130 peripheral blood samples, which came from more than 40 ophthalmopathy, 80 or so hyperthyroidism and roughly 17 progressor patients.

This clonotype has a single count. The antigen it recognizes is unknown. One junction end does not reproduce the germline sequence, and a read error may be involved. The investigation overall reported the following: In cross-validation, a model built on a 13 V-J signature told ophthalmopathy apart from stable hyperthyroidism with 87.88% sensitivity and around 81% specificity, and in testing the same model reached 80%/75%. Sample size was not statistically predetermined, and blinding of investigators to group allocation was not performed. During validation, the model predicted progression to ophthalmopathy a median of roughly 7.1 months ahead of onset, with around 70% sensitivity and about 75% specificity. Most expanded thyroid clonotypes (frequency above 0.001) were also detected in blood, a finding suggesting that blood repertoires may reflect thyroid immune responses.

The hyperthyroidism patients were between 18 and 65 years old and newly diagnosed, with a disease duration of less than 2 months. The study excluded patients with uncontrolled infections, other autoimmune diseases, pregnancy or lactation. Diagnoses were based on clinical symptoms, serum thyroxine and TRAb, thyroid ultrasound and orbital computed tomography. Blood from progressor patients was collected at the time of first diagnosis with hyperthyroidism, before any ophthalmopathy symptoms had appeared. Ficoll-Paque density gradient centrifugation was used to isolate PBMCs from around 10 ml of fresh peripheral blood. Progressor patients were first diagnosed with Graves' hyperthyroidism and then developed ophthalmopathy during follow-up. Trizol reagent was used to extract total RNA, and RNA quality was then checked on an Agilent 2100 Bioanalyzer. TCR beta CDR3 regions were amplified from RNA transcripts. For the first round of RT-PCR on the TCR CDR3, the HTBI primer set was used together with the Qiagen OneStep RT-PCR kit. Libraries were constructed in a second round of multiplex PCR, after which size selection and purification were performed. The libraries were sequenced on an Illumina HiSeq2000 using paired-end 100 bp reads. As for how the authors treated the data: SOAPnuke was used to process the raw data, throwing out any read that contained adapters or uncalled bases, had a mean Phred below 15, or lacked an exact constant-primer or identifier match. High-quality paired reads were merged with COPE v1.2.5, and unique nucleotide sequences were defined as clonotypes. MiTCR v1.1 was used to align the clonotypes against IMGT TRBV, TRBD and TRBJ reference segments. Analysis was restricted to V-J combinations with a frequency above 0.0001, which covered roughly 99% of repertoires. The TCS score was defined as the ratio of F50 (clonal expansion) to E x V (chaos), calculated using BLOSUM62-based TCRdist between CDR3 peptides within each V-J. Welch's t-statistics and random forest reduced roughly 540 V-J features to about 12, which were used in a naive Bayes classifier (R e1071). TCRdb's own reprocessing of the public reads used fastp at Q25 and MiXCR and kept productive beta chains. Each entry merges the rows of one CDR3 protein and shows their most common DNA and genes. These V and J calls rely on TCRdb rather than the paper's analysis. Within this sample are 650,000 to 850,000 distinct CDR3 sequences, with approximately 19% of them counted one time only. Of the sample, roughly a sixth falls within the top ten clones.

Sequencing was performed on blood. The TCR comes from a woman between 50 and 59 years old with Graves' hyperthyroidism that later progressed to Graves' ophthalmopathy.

Here the CDR3 is given as CAIGDGQDTDTQYF. The nucleotide sequence reads as follows: TGTGCCATCGGTGATGGACAGGACACAGATACGCAGTATTTT. The chain joins TRBV10-3 to TRBJ2-3; TRBD1 matches 7 bases in the middle. The CDR3 spans 14 residues, from the cysteine through the phenylalanine. The retained sequence is limited to the CDR3, 42 bases, with the frame set at the first base. The germline V gene supplies CDR1 ENHRY and CDR2 SYGVKD.